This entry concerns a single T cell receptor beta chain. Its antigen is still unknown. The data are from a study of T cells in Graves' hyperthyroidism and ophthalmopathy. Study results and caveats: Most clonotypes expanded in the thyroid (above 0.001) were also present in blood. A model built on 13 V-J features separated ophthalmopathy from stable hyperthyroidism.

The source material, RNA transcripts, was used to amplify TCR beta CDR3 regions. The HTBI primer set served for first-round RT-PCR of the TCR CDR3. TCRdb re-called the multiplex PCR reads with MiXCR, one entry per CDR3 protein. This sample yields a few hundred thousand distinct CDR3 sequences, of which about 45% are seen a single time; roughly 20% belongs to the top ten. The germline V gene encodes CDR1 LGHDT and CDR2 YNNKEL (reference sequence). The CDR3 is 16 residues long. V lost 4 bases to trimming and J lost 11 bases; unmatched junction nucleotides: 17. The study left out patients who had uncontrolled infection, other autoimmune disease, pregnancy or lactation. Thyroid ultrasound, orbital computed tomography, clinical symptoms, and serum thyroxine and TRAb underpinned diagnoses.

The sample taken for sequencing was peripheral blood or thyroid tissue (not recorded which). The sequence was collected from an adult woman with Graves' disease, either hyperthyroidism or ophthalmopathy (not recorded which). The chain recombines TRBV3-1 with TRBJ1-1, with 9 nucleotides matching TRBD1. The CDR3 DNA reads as TGTGCCAGCAGCCTGACAGGGGGGCAGCCCTTCCTCCCTGCTTTCTTT. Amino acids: CASSLTGGQPFLPAFF.